This record covers a single TCR beta chain. What it recognizes is unknown. This entry comes from a study of OX40 agonist ivuxolimab in advanced cancers. Study at large: Patients received intravenous ivuxolimab every 2 weeks at 0.01 to 10 mg/kg. A male proportion of 82.7% was recorded, with mean age about 60 years and range about 23 to 80.

Assay: immunoSEQ multiplex PCR; the TCRdb copy retains only in-frame clones and omits some. The sample lists 77,000 or so clones, about 89% occurring once. Whole-study results and caveats: The specificity for antigen of the expanded peripheral T cells was not determined. There were, on average, more expanded clones in CD8+ T cells than in CD4+.

Germline CDR1 and CDR2: MNHNS and SASEGT. CDR3 size: 13 residues. The junction had 5 bases not matched to a gene; V was cut back by 6 bases and J by 7 bases. This receptor was taken from an adult with an advanced solid tumor such as melanoma, head and neck, liver or kidney cancer. The chain couples TRBV6-1 to TRBJ1-5; TRBD1 matches at 8 bases. Sequenced here: CD4+ or CD8+ T cells sorted from blood, sampled in a trial of the OX40 agonist ivuxolimab. This CDR3 reads CASRGQGEQPQHF. The CDR3 DNA sequence: TGTGCCAGCAGAGGACAGGGAGAACAGCCCCAGCATTTT.